The TCR beta chain under discussion was sequenced for a study of cytomegalovirus exposure and HLA in healthy donors. The study ran its PCR with 60 Vbeta and 13 Jbeta primers. The assay was immunoSEQ multiplex PCR, and TCRdb's table has in-frame clones only and misses some. Of around 150,000 clones listed, just under 85% are singletons. In regard to this clone: One end of the junction fails to match germline, which may point to a read error.

CDR3 length equals 12 residues. Germline lookup yields CDR1 SEHNR and CDR2 FQNEAQ (reference sequence). Specimen: PBMCs. This receptor was obtained from a man aged 40-49 years in good health and CMV-seropositive. The V gene is TRBV7-9, the J gene TRBJ1-1, with D unresolved. CDR3 region: CSSMERNTEAFF. CDR3 bases: TGTTCCAGCATGGAGAGGAACACTGAAGCTTTCTTT.